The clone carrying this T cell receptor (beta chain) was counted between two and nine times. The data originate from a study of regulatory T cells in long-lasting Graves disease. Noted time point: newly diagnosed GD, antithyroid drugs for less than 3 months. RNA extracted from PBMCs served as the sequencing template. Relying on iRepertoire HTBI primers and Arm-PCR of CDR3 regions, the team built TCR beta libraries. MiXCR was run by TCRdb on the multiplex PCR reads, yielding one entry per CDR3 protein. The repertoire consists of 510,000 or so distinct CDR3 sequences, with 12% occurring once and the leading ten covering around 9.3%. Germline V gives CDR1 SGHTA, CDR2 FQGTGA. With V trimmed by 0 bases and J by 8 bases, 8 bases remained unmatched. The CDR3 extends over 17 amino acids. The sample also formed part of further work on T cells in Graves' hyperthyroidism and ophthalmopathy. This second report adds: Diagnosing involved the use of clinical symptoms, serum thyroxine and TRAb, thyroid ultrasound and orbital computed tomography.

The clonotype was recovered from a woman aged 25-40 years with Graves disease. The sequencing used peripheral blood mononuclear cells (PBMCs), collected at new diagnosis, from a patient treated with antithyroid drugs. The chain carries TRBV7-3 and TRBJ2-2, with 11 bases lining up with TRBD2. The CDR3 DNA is TGTGCCAGCAGCTTAACGACTAGCGGGATGGGTGGAGGGGAGCTGTTTTTT. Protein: CASSLTTSGMGGGELFF.